This T cell receptor beta chain was sequenced for a study of somatic mutations in cytotoxic T cells in rheumatoid arthritis. Study-level findings and limits: Age-matched healthy controls and rheumatoid arthritis patients had CD8+ T-cell clonality that did not differ significantly.

As regards this clone: What it binds is unknown.

The assay was immunoSEQ multiplex PCR, and TCRdb's table has in-frame clones only and misses some. The sample includes 15,000 or so clones, roughly three quarters of them seen just once. By positive magnetic bead selection, CD4+ and CD8+ cells were isolated, and their purity was checked by flow cytometry. Trimming cost V 0 bases and J 8 bases, with 22 bases left between them. The CDR3 sequence is 17 residues long. Germline-derived CDR1 and CDR2 are SGHTA and FQGNSA. The chain combines TRBV7-2 with TRBJ1-2; no clear D. The TCR was taken from an adult with rheumatoid arthritis. The sequenced sample was CD8+ T cells sorted from blood. CDR3 protein: CASSLARTREGPLGYTF. The DNA of the CDR3 is TGTGCCAGCAGCTTAGCCCGGACCCGGGAAGGCCCTTTAGGCTACACCTTC.